This TCR beta chain was captured in a study of T-cell memory formation after mild COVID-19. Study background: Clustering of TCRs was largely donor specific.

Study-wide results and caveats: Shrinking CD4+ clones resided mostly in CM and EM, and CD8+ ones in EMRA.

About this clonotype: Its antigen is undetermined.

The germline V gene has CDR1 SQVTM and CDR2 ANQGSEA. Trimming shortened V by 6 bases and J by 5 bases, and 14 bases separated the two germline ends. CDR3 length: 13 amino acids. TCRdb re-called the 5' RACE reads through MiXCR, storing one row per CDR3 protein. The sample consists of 110,000 to 150,000 distinct CDR3 sequences, 25% of them appearing once. The sequenced material came from PBMCs or a T cell subset sorted from them (not recorded which). The source of this sequence is an adult woman who had mild COVID-19 (a few samples of this study predate the infection). Cell type and time point are not known. The chain recombines TRBV29-1 with TRBJ2-1; perhaps TRBD2 as D (8 bases). CDR3 nucleotides: TGCAGCGTCGGGAGGGACAGCCACAATGAGCAGTTCTTC. Its protein product is CSVGRDSHNEQFF.